The 10 T cell receptor beta chains reported below all come from one sample, sequenced in a study of blood T cell repertoires in COVID-19. Measured with immunoSEQ multiplex PCR; TCRdb has only the in-frame clones, and not every one. The sample carries a few hundred thousand clones, about 86% recorded once. The sequencing sample was made of PBMCs or T cells enriched from blood (not recorded which). The receptors originated from a woman in her thirties or forties with acute COVID-19.

This clone was seen only once. The J gene is TRBJ2-2, the V gene TRBV28; 9 bases agree with TRBD1. J gave up 7 bases and V 10 bases, and 13 bases lay outside the gene matches. This CDR3 region has 15 residues. Germline lookup yields CDR1 MDHEN and CDR2 SYDVKM. CDR3: CAIPSGTGRYGELFF. CDR3 nucleotide sequence: TGTGCCATCCCGTCTGGGACAGGGCGTTACGGGGAGCTGTTTTTT.

The chain couples TRBV6-5 to TRBJ1-2, with 9 bases fitting TRBD1. Germline V CDR1 and CDR2: MNHEY, SVGAGI. The CDR3 spans 15 residues. The V segment lost 7 bases and the J segment 2 bases; nucleotides outside the gene matches: 8. The CDR3 here is CASNSPGTGNYGYTF. As DNA, the CDR3 is TGTGCCAGCAATAGTCCCGGGACAGGGAACTATGGCTACACCTTC.

This clone is a singleton in its sample. This sequence joins TRBV7-9 and TRBJ1-1; D not certain. The CDR3 is 15 amino acids. The germline V gene encodes CDR1 SEHNR and CDR2 FQNEAQ (reference sequence). V gave up 1 base and J gave up 2 bases, with 11 bases separating them. CDR3 nucleotides: TGTGCCAGCAGCTTAGTGGGAGGAGTAAACACTGAAGCTTTCTTT. Its protein is CASSLVGGVNTEAFF.

This clone has a single count. The CDR3 DNA reads TGTGCCAGCAGTTTAAACCAGGGAAATCAGCCCCAGCATTTT. Its translation is CASSLNQGNQPQHF. This sequence joins TRBV27 and TRBJ1-5; TRBD1 is a possible D gene (5 bases). V lost 2 bases to trimming and J lost 4 bases, with 9 bases between them. The CDR3 length is 14 residues. The germline V gene has CDR1 MNHEY and CDR2 SMNVEV (reference sequence).

The CDR3 DNA sequence: TGTGCCAGCAGCCAAGTTCTACAACAGCGGGAGGGCCCGAACATTCAGTACTTC. Protein product: CASSQVLQQREGPNIQYF. The chain uses TRBV3-1 (or the pseudogene TRBV3-2) and TRBJ2-4, with 10 bases aligning to TRBD2. The ends lost 1 base at V and 7 bases at J; junction bases unmatched: 13. The germline CDR1 and CDR2 sequences are LGHDT and YNNKEL (reference sequence). The CDR3 is 18 residues long.

The chain combines TRBV3-1 (or the pseudogene TRBV3-2) with TRBJ1-3; D uncertain. This CDR3 has 15 amino acids. Deletions cut 0 bases from V and 0 bases from J, with 6 bases between. Germline V CDR1 and CDR2: LGHDT, YNNKEL (reference sequence). The chain's CDR3 is CASSQDPVSGNTIYF. The CDR3 bases are TGTGCCAGCAGCCAAGATCCAGTCTCTGGAAACACCATATATTTT.

Only a few counts were recorded for this clone. V gene TRBV11-3 combines with J gene TRBJ2-1; TRBD2 matches at 9 bases. The CDR3 has 15 residues. CDR1 and CDR2 from the germline V gene are SGHNT and YENEEA. Trimming at V came to 4 bases and at J to 5 bases, leaving 6 bases not matched to a gene. CDR3 in DNA: TGTGCCAGCAGCTCCCATAGCGGGAGAGACAATGAGCAGTTCTTC. Protein: CASSSHSGRDNEQFF.

Details on this clone: The same CDR3 arises from other DNA sequences in this sample as well. This sequence joins TRBV2 and TRBJ2-1; D is perhaps TRBD2 (5 bases). The CDR3 is 15 residues long. Looked up from germline, CDR1 is SNHLY and CDR2 is FYNNEI. The V and J ends lost 1 base and 0 bases respectively, with 7 bases between them. The CDR3 loop is CASSEGRTSYNEQFF. In nucleotides, the CDR3 is TGTGCCAGCAGTGAAGGGAGGACCTCCTACAATGAGCAGTTCTTC.

This chain links TRBV27 with TRBJ2-3; 15 nucleotides match TRBD2. The CDR3 runs to 18 residues. Trimming took 5 bases from V and 0 from J; bases not matched to a gene: 6. The germline gives CDR1 MNHEY, CDR2 SMNVEV (reference sequence). The CDR3 coding sequence is TGTGCCAGCAGTCCAGGACTAGCGGGAGGGCGAAGCACAGATACGCAGTATTTT. This translates into CASSPGLAGGRSTDTQYF.

Here the CDR3 reads CASSQDGRETGELFF. CDR3 coding DNA: TGTGCCAGCAGCCAAGATGGACGGGAAACCGGGGAGCTGTTTTTT. The chain has TRBV3-1 (or the pseudogene TRBV3-2) and TRBJ2-2; tentatively, D is TRBD2 (5 bases). Germline assignment: CDR1 LGHDT and CDR2 YNNKEL (reference sequence). The CDR3 runs 15 residues. V lost 0 bases and J lost 5, with 10 bases in between.